The present T cell receptor beta chain was sequenced within a study of neurological immune-mediated disorders. This clonotype was counted at least ten times. A 10-nucleotide random UMI tagged transcripts in template-switch 5'RACE cDNA synthesis. MiXCR, run by TCRdb on the 5' RACE reads, gives a single entry per CDR3 protein. The sample lists tens of thousands of distinct CDR3 sequences, around 3.6% seen once, with roughly 1.7% in the top ten. Germline assignment: CDR1 SQVTM and CDR2 ANQGSEA. With V trimmed by 6 bases and J by 4 bases, 19 bases remained unmatched. CDR3 length: 18 residues. The V call is TRBV29-1, the J call TRBJ2-1; 9 bases map to TRBD2. Source material: PBMCs. The sequence was collected from a young man with multiple sclerosis. CDR3 bases: TGCAGCGTCTCAAGCGGGGGGCACTCCACGGCCCGATACAATGAGCAGTTCTTC. Protein: CSVSSGGHSTARYNEQFF.